Below, 12 T cell receptor beta chains from the same sample are listed, as sequenced in a study of CD8 T cells in ankylosing spondylitis. TCRdb re-derived calls from the 5' RACE reads in MiXCR, one entry per CDR3 protein. Of 150,000 to 200,000 distinct CDR3 sequences in the sample, 10% to 15% were seen once. The specimen was blood, either unsorted or a sorted T cell fraction (not recorded which). These receptor sequences come from a female donor with ankylosing spondylitis or in good health (not recorded which).

This clonotype appeared a single time. This may come from a read error, since a much larger clone is one base off. In this CDR3 the conserved last residue, phenylalanine or tryptophan, is missing, so a read error is likely. The chain uses TRBV20-1 and TRBJ2-1; D possibly corresponds to TRBD2 (5 bases). Germline CDR1 DFQATT, CDR2 SNEGSKA (reference sequence). V was pared by 1 base and J by 8 bases, with 15 bases between. The CDR3 spans 14 residues. The CDR3 sequence: CSARVRGPVHEQFI. CDR3 sequence (DNA): TGCAGTGCTAGAGTAAGAGGGCCTGTCCATGAGCAGTTCATC.

This clonotype was recorded many times. A read error may account for a junction end that differs from germline. The CDR3 loop reads CASSFWQGNEQFF. Here the CDR3 DNA reads TGTGCTAGCAGCTTCTGGCAAGGGAATGAGCAGTTCTTC. The chain combines TRBV7-7 with TRBJ2-1; D unresolved. Germline CDR1 SSHAT, CDR2 FNYEAQ (reference sequence). This CDR3 region has 13 residues.

This clonotype was seen a handful of times. This chain joins TRBV20-1 and TRBJ1-2; D gene unclear. V dropped 0 bases and J dropped 5 bases, with 16 bases sitting between them. In germline, CDR1 is DFQATT, CDR2 SNEGSKA (reference sequence). The CDR3 has 15 residues. The CDR3 spells CSARDIASGWYGYTF. DNA for the CDR3: TGCAGTGCTAGAGATATCGCCTCGGGGTGGTATGGCTACACCTTC.

This clonotype appeared many times. The rearrangement links TRBV12-3 or TRBV12-4 to TRBJ2-1; possibly TRBD1 for D (6 bases). The CDR3 sequence is 12 residues long. Trimming removed 3 bases at V and 14 bases at J, with 14 bases between. The DNA for the CDR3 is TGTGCCAGCAGTTTCCAGTCTAACAGGGAGTTCTTC. Protein sequence: CASSFQSNREFF.

The sample holds a few counts of this clonotype. The rearrangement joins TRBV6-2 or TRBV6-3 to TRBJ2-4, with D hard to call. The CDR3 totals 15 residues. Germline CDR1 is MNHEY and CDR2 is SVGEGT. With 6 bases removed from V and 0 bases from J, the gap between germline ends came to 12 bases. CDR3 sequence reads: CASSFSSGAKNIQYF. The CDR3 DNA follows: TGTGCCAGCAGCTTCAGTTCGGGAGCCAAAAACATTCAGTACTTC.

V usage is TRBV29-1 and J usage is TRBJ2-1; 7 nucleotides agree with TRBD2. Per the germline V gene, CDR1 is SQVTM and CDR2 is ANQGSEA. V dropped 7 bases and J dropped 0; count of bases not matched to a gene: 18. This CDR3 contains 18 residues. CDR3 sequence (DNA): TGCAGCGCTGCTAGCGGCCCGGTGACCTATGACTCCTACAATGAGCAGTTCTTC. Protein sequence: CSAASGPVTYDSYNEQFF.

There are many counts of this clonotype. This chain uses TRBV20-1 with TRBJ2-1, with 11 bases identical to TRBD1. Germline V lookup: CDR1 DFQATT, CDR2 SNEGSKA (reference sequence). The CDR3 sequence is 15 residues long. Trimming removed 0 bases from V and 6 bases from J; junction bases left unmatched: 4. The CDR3 region is CSARDRDRGFNEQFF. The CDR3 DNA is TGCAGTGCTAGAGATCGGGACAGGGGGTTCAATGAGCAGTTCTTC.

Ten or more counts support this clonotype. The V gene is TRBV20-1, the J gene TRBJ1-4, with unresolved D. The CDR3 has 13 residues. CDR1 is DFQATT and CDR2 is SNEGSKA in the germline V gene (reference sequence). V lost 6 bases, J lost 4 bases, and 12 bases lay in between. The CDR3 is CSASRVVNEKLFF. The CDR3 region has the DNA TGCAGTGCCAGTCGGGTCGTTAATGAAAAACTGTTTTTT.

This clonotype was seen repeatedly, ten times or more. CDR3 amino acids: CASSQDKSSTDTQYF. CDR3 nucleotides: TGTGCCAGCAGTCAGGACAAATCTAGCACAGATACGCAGTATTTT. This rearrangement joins TRBV28 to TRBJ2-3; tentatively, D is TRBD1 (5 bases). Germline V CDR1 and CDR2: MDHEN, SYDVKM. This CDR3 spans 15 amino acids. V was shortened by 5 bases and J by 0 bases, with 12 bases between the two germline ends.

This clonotype was seen at least ten times. The J gene is TRBJ2-3, the V gene TRBV20-1, with D uncertain. Germline CDR1 DFQATT, CDR2 SNEGSKA (reference sequence). The V end was cut by 3 bases, the J end by 2 bases, with 9 bases between. CDR3 length: 13 residues. The CDR3 nucleotides are TGCAGTGCTAGTAATACTCTCACAGATACGCAGTATTTT. Amino acid sequence: CSASNTLTDTQYF.

Concerning this clonotype: A read error may be the cause here, since a much bigger clone is one base away. This chain connects TRBV28 to TRBJ1-4, with D tentatively TRBD1 (6 bases). The germline V gene has CDR1 MDHEN and CDR2 SYDVKM. Trimming left V 6 bases short and J 1 base short, with 15 bases between. CDR3 length equals 16 residues. CDR3 nucleotide sequence: TGTGCCAGCAGCCCAAAAGGGGGGGAAACTAATGAAAAACTGTTTTTT. Translation: CASSPKGGETNEKLFF.

This clonotype was picked up a small number of times. V usage is TRBV7-2 and J usage is TRBJ1-2; TRBD1 agrees at 8 bases. The CDR3 has 14 residues. Germline V CDR1 and CDR2: SGHTA, FQGNSA. Trimming cost V 3 bases and J 1 base; bases outside gene matches: 1. CDR3 DNA: TGTGCCAGCAGCTTTGGACAGGGTAACTATGGCTACACCTTC. It is translated as CASSFGQGNYGYTF.